This TCR beta chain was captured in a study of cytomegalovirus exposure and HLA in healthy donors. About the research overall: Ancestry clustering placed roughly 86% of roughly 410 genotyped donors in the Caucasian-associated cluster. The study's findings and limits: A later analysis found TCR association rates differed by HLA locus, highest for DRB1 and lowest for HLA-C. Later, an analysis found that common viral pathogens appeared to be linked with several of the most significant clusters.

Losses at the gene ends were 8 bases for V and 6 bases for J; bases not matched to a gene: 7. The V gene's germline CDR1 is LNHDA and CDR2 SQIVND (reference sequence). The CDR3 is made up of 13 amino acids. A multiplex PCR was run with 60 Vbeta primers and 13 Jbeta primers. Profiled with immunoSEQ multiplex PCR; TCRdb holds only in-frame clones, not every one. Altogether 110,000 to 150,000 clones are present, 80% to 85% being singletons, with the ten largest covering less than 1.5%. This clone came up once. Its cognate antigen is unknown. This TCR derives from a female donor in good health and CMV-seronegative. V gene TRBV19 combines with J gene TRBJ2-3; 8 bases match TRBD2. Sequenced input: PBMCs. CDR3 amino acids: CASQRETADTQYF. DNA for the CDR3: TGTGCCAGTCAGCGGGAGACGGCGGATACGCAGTATTTT.